Listed here are 14 T cell receptor beta chains from one sample, sequenced in a study of cytomegalovirus exposure and HLA in healthy donors. PCR amplification relied on 60 Vbeta primers (plus 13 Jbeta primers). Profiling relied on immunoSEQ multiplex PCR, and the TCRdb table lists in-frame clones only, not all of them. The sample data list roughly 110,000 clones. The sequenced sample consisted of PBMCs. These receptors came from a man aged 40-55 years in good health and CMV-seropositive.

The chain uses TRBV6-6 and TRBJ2-3; tentatively, D is TRBD2 (6 bases). Trimming left V 6 bases short and J 2 bases short, with 18 bases between. Germline CDR1 MNHNY, CDR2 SVGAGI (reference sequence). This CDR3 contains 16 residues. DNA for the CDR3: TGTGCCAGCAGGCCAGGGACTTCAACTTACACAGATACGCAGTATTTT. It specifies CASRPGTSTYTDTQYF.

The chain combines TRBV28 with TRBJ2-1; 11 nucleotides agree with TRBD2. The CDR3 is made up of 16 amino acids. With V trimmed by 5 bases and J by 0 bases, 3 bases remained unmatched. Germline V CDR1 and CDR2: MDHEN, SYDVKM. The CDR3 sequence: CASSGLAGFSYNEQFF. CDR3 sequence (DNA): TGTGCCAGCAGTGGACTAGCGGGCTTCTCCTACAATGAGCAGTTCTTC.

V is TRBV7-6 and J is TRBJ1-1; 8 bases line up with TRBD1. Germline V lookup: CDR1 SGHVS, CDR2 FNYEAQ. J lost 6 bases, V lost 5 bases, and 8 bases had no gene match. The CDR3 runs to 14 residues. The CDR3 reads CASSLQGGSAEAFF. CDR3 in DNA: TGTGCCAGCAGCCTACAGGGGGGAAGCGCTGAAGCTTTCTTT. Looking up the rest from reference TRBV7-6 and TRBJ1-1 gives the full variable domain: GAGVSQSPRYKVTKRGQDVALRCDPISGHVSLYWYRQALGQGPEFLTYFNYEAQQDKSGLPNDRFSAERPEGSISTLTIQRTEQRDSAMYRCASSLQGGSAEAFFGQGTRLTVV.

The rearrangement links TRBV7-9 to TRBJ2-2, with D possibly being TRBD1 (6 bases). The CDR3 loop spans 15 amino acids. Trimming pared 5 bases from V and 3 bases from J, leaving 13 bases between. Per germline, CDR1 SEHNR and CDR2 FQNEAQ (reference sequence). The CDR3 sequence is CASSPPTGHTGELFF. CDR3 in DNA: TGTGCCAGCAGCCCCCCGACAGGTCACACCGGGGAGCTGTTTTTT.

V usage is TRBV7-9 and J usage is TRBJ2-1, with no clear D. The length of the CDR3 is 12 residues. Trimming cost V 5 bases and J 9 bases, with 11 bases left between them. From germline, CDR1 is SEHNR and CDR2 FQNEAQ (reference sequence). The CDR3 protein is CASSPSTVEQFF. The CDR3, as DNA: TGTGCCAGCAGCCCTTCCACGGTTGAGCAGTTCTTC.

This rearrangement joins TRBV7-3 to TRBJ2-2, with a weak D call TRBD2 (5 bases). Trimming pared 6 bases from V and 2 bases from J, leaving 10 bases between. The CDR3 runs to 14 residues. CDR1 SGHTA and CDR2 FQGTGA come from the germline V gene. CDR3 sequence (DNA): TGTGCCAGCAGGCTAGGGAGAAACACCGGGGAGCTGTTTTTT. Amino acids: CASRLGRNTGELFF.

V usage is TRBV10-3 and J usage is TRBJ2-1; 12 bases align to TRBD1. V trimming: 5 bases; J trimming: 8 bases; junction bases outside the gene matches: 4. Germline V gene sequence: CDR1 ENHRY, CDR2 SYGVKD. The CDR3 totals 14 residues. This CDR3 reads CAISKGQGADEQFF. CDR3 coding DNA: TGTGCCATCAGTAAGGGACAGGGGGCGGATGAGCAGTTCTTC.

The chain uses TRBV2 and TRBJ2-2; D possibly corresponds to TRBD2 (5 bases). The CDR3 length is 13 residues. In germline, CDR1 is SNHLY, CDR2 FYNNEI. Trimming shortened V by 7 bases and J by 4 bases, and 10 bases separated the two germline ends. CDR3 in amino acids: CASNLAGTGELFF. DNA of the CDR3: TGTGCCAGCAACCTGGCGGGCACCGGGGAGCTGTTTTTT. The full variable domain, with the rest looked up from reference TRBV2 and TRBJ2-2, is EPEVTQTPSHQVTQMGQEVILRCVPISNHLYFYWYRQILGQKVEFLVSFYNNEISEKSEIFDDQFSVERPDGSNFTLKIRSTKLEDSAMYFCASNLAGTGELFFGEGSRLTVL.

The chain links TRBV29-1 to TRBJ2-5, with 8 bases aligning to TRBD1. V dropped 2 bases and J dropped 5; count of bases not matched to a gene: 10. Germline-derived CDR1 and CDR2 are SQVTM and ANQGSEA. The CDR3 is made up of 15 amino acids. The CDR3 region is CSVEFVARGRETQYF. The DNA for the CDR3 is TGCAGCGTTGAATTCGTGGCCAGGGGGCGGGAGACCCAGTACTTC. Combining the CDR3 with reference TRBV29-1 and TRBJ2-5 gives the whole variable domain SAVISQKPSRDICQRGTSLTIQCQVDSQVTMMFWYRQQPGQSLTLIATANQGSEATYESGFVIDKFPISRPNLTFSTLTVSNMSPEDSSIYLCSVEFVARGRETQYFGPGTRLLVL.

The chain employs TRBV9 and TRBJ2-7, with TRBD1 matching 7 bases. V gave up 2 bases and J gave up 0 bases; unmatched junction bases: 2. The CDR3 loop spans 14 amino acids. Germline lookup yields CDR1 SGDLS and CDR2 YYNGEE. The CDR3 bases are TGTGCCAGCAGCGTCGGGACAGCCTCCTACGAGCAGTACTTC. Translation gives CASSVGTASYEQYF.

The chain recombines TRBV7-8 with TRBJ2-5, with 10 bases aligning to TRBD2. The DNA end lines up better with TRBJ2-7; the J call may be wrong. The germline CDR1 and CDR2 sequences are SGHVS and FQNEAQ. The CDR3 consists of 13 residues. CDR3 DNA: TGTGCCAGCAGCGGGGGGACTAGCGACGAGCAGTACTTC. Amino acids: CASSGGTSDEQYF.

The chain joins TRBV5-1 to TRBJ1-1; 9 nucleotides agree with TRBD1. Germline values: CDR1 SGHRS, CDR2 YFSETQ. The V segment lost 4 bases and the J segment 3 bases; nucleotides outside the gene matches: 10. The CDR3 has 16 residues. Written as DNA, the CDR3 is TGCGCCAGCAGCCGATTACAGGGGGCGAGGGACACTGAAGCTTTCTTT. Protein product: CASSRLQGARDTEAFF.

This chain uses TRBV29-1 with TRBJ1-2, with no clear D. Trimming took off 2 bases at V and 3 bases at J, with 7 bases between the two ends. The length of the CDR3 is 12 residues. Germline lookup yields CDR1 SQVTM and CDR2 ANQGSEA. CDR3 sequence reads: CSVENNDYGYTF. The CDR3, as DNA: TGCAGCGTTGAAAATAATGACTATGGCTACACCTTC.

This chain links TRBV7-6 with TRBJ1-2, with a possible D match to TRBD1 (5 bases). Germline V gene data show CDR1 as SGHVS and CDR2 as FNYEAQ. This CDR3 spans 15 amino acids. Trimming removed 1 base at V and 4 bases at J, with 13 bases between. The CDR3 bases are TGTGCCAGCAGCTTAGATCCCCAGGGCTTCTATGGCTACACCTTC. Amino acid sequence: CASSLDPQGFYGYTF.